This T cell receptor beta chain comes out of a study of blood T cells in healthy people across ages. This clonotype was detected only a few times. Its antigen is unidentified. V was cut by 3 bases and J by 7 bases, with 4 bases left in between. Germline loops: CDR1 WNHNN, CDR2 SYGVQD (reference sequence). The CDR3 length is 12 residues. Combining a sample-barcoded 5' primer with a J-beta primer mix, a second PCR ran for 7 to 11 cycles. Template switching added a 12-random-nucleotide identifier to every cDNA molecule. One entry per CDR3 protein results from TCRdb running MiXCR on the 5' RACE reads. Of around 870,000 distinct CDR3 sequences in the sample, more than 25% were seen once. Whole-study results and caveats: Leaving the PBMCs unsorted stopped any conclusive comparison of naive versus antigen-experienced cells. Diversity estimates from one million T cells were considered underestimates. Per million T cells, the diversity of TCR beta decreased roughly linearly as age advanced.

The sequencing input was blood. The rearrangement links TRBV10-1 to TRBJ1-6, with D hard to call. The origin of this receptor is an elderly woman in good health. The chain's CDR3 is CASSEANSPLHF. For the CDR3, the DNA is TGCGCCAGCAGTGAAGCAAATTCACCCCTCCACTTT.